This TCR beta chain was obtained from a study of control samples from healthy donors and cancer patients. The protocol was immunoSEQ multiplex PCR, while the TCRdb copy is restricted to in-frame clones and leaves out a portion. The sample records around 64,000 clones, roughly nine tenths being singletons. Germline CDR1 is MNHEY and CDR2 is SVGAGI. The V gene lost 5 bases and the J gene lost 2 bases, with 1 base spanning the gap. This CDR3 is 10 amino acids long. Sequencing was performed on PBMCs. The chain has TRBV6-5 and TRBJ2-7; D is uncertain. This clonotype was obtained from a man in his sixties with colorectal cancer. The DNA of the CDR3 is TGTGCCAGCAGTCCCTACGAGCAGTACTTC. Amino acid sequence: CASSPYEQYF.